This is a list of T cell receptor beta chains from one sample in a study of blood T cell repertoires in COVID-19. Assay: immunoSEQ multiplex PCR; the TCRdb copy retains only in-frame clones and omits some. Of under 300,000 clones detected, around 82% appear once; the ten largest clones hold under 5.5%. Sequencing was carried out using peripheral blood. The receptors stem from a woman of 80 years or more with active or convalescent COVID-19. Each CDR3 is given with its conserved first and last residue. D genes are given only for firm matches. Some rows mark clone size as missing; the rest say once, few, many or name a class of expanded clone.

j_gene,abundance,d_gene,v_gene,CDR3nt,CDR3aa
TRBJ1-2,.,.,TRBV7-9,TGTGCCAGCAGCTTGGAGGCAGATAAGGGCTACACCTTC,CASSLEADKGYTF
TRBJ2-1,.,.,TRBV12-2,TGTGCAAGTCGCTTGGGACTAGCGGGCGCAACGACCTACAATGAGCAGTTCTTC,CASRLGLAGATTYNEQFF
TRBJ1-1,.,.,TRBV3-1/TRBV3-2,TGTGCCAGTACAACCGTGGGAGGCACTGAAGCTTTCTTT,CASTTVGGTEAFF
TRBJ1-5,.,.,TRBV19,TGTGCCAGTAGTTCAGGACAGAGCAATCAGCCCCAGCATTTT,CASSSGQSNQPQHF
TRBJ2-2,.,TRBD2,TRBV6-1,TGTGCCAGCAGTGGTCTTGCGGGAGTTGGAACCGGGGAGCTGTTTTTT,CASSGLAGVGTGELFF
TRBJ2-5,.,TRBD2,TRBV5-1,TGCGCCAGCAGCTCCGGACTAGCGGGGGGACAAGAGACCCAGTACTTC,CASSSGLAGGQETQYF
TRBJ2-1,.,TRBD2,TRBV27,TGTGCCAGCAGTCCCCGACTAGCGGGTTTAAACAATGAGCAGTTCTTC,CASSPRLAGLNNEQFF
TRBJ1-1,.,TRBD1,TRBV2,TGTGCCAGCAGCGATGGGACAGGGGGGCTGTTCACTGAAGCTTTCTTT,CASSDGTGGLFTEAFF
TRBJ2-7,.,.,TRBV11-2,TGTGCCAGCAGCTTAATGGCAGGCTACGAGCAGTACTTC,CASSLMAGYEQYF
TRBJ1-5,.,.,TRBV5-6,TGTGCCAGCAGCTTGGGCGCTAATCAGCCCCAGCATTTT,CASSLGANQPQHF
TRBJ2-3,.,TRBD2,TRBV27,TGTGCCAGCAGTGCCCTACTAGCGGGAGGACCAGATACGCAGTATTTT,CASSALLAGGPDTQYF
TRBJ2-7,.,.,TRBV15,TGTGCCACCAGCATCCGCAGGGGTGAGGGCTACGAGCAGTACTTC,CATSIRRGEGYEQYF
TRBJ1-3,.,.,TRBV30,TGTGCCTGGAGTATGGGCATTGGAAACACCATATATTTT,CAWSMGIGNTIYF
TRBJ1-4,.,.,TRBV18,TGTGCCAGCTCACTCAGACAGAATGAAAAACTGTTTTTT,CASSLRQNEKLFF
TRBJ1-4,.,TRBD1,TRBV5-6,TGTGCCAGCAGCTCCTACAACAGGGGGCGCACTAATGAAAAACTGTTTTTT,CASSSYNRGRTNEKLFF
TRBJ1-4,.,.,TRBV19,TGTGCCAGTGGTGCGAGGGCTAATGAAAAACTGTTTTTT,CASGARANEKLFF
TRBJ1-4,.,.,TRBV2,TGTGCCAGCATCAGTAGGCAGGGCTCAAACGAAAAACTGTTTTTT,CASISRQGSNEKLFF
TRBJ2-2,.,.,TRBV5-1,TGCGCCAGCAGCTCGGGTCAGGGTTCGGGGAACACCGGGGAGCTGTTTTTT,CASSSGQGSGNTGELFF
TRBJ1-5,.,.,TRBV2,TGTGCCAGCGAGGAGAGGGGGAATCAGCCCCAGCATTTT,CASEERGNQPQHF
TRBJ2-6,once,.,TRBV28,TGTGCCACAGAACCACCCTCTGGGGCCAACGTCCTGACTTTC,CATEPPSGANVLTF
TRBJ1-4,.,.,TRBV6-5,TGTGCCAGCATGCATGGTACGAGGGAGGAAAAACTGTTTTTT,CASMHGTREEKLFF
TRBJ2-7,.,.,TRBV28,TGTGCCAGCAGTCCCATGCAGGCGGGTCTCCCCTACGAGCAGTACTTC,CASSPMQAGLPYEQYF
TRBJ1-5,few,.,TRBV12-3/TRBV12-4,TGTGCCAGCAGCTTAAGTTTCTTCGGGCCCCAGCATTTT,CASSLSFFGPQHF
TRBJ1-2,.,TRBD1,TRBV19,TGTGCCAGCCTCCAGGGGGACCGCATTTATCCAAGTGGCTACACCTTC,CASLQGDRIYPSGYTF
TRBJ1-1,.,TRBD1,TRBV2,TGTGCCAGCAGACGACAGGGGATCGGCACTGAAGCTTTCTTT,CASRRQGIGTEAFF
TRBJ1-6,.,.,TRBV5-4,TGTGCCAGCAGCTTGGATGCGGATTCACCCCTCCACTTT,CASSLDADSPLHF
TRBJ1-1,once,.,TRBV28,TGTGCCAGCGCGGCTACGGAGGCTTTCTTT,CASAATEAFF
TRBJ2-2,.,TRBD2,TRBV2,TGTGCCAGCAGTGAGTCGCTAGCGGGGACCGGGGAGCTGTTTTTT,CASSESLAGTGELFF
TRBJ1-1,.,.,TRBV29-1,TGCAGCGTTGAAGTCTCGTCCTCGAACACTGAAGCTTTCTTT,CSVEVSSSNTEAFF
TRBJ1-1,.,.,TRBV6-5,TGTGCCAGCAGACCCATCGGACAGCTCAACACTGAAGCTTTCTTT,CASRPIGQLNTEAFF
TRBJ2-4,once,.,TRBV7-2,TGTGCCAGCAGCGAGGGACTAGCCAAAAACATTCAGTACTTC,CASSEGLAKNIQYF
TRBJ2-1,.,TRBD2,TRBV5-4,TGTGCCAGCAGCCCGCTGGGCGGGAGCTCCTACAATGAGCAGTTCTTC,CASSPLGGSSYNEQFF
TRBJ2-7,.,.,TRBV12-3/TRBV12-4,TGTGCCAGCAGTGACAGGTACGAGCAGTACTTC,CASSDRYEQYF
TRBJ2-3,.,.,TRBV4-2,TGTGCCAGCAGCCAAGATAGAAATAGTAACGTGGATACGCAGTATTTT,CASSQDRNSNVDTQYF
TRBJ1-1,.,.,TRBV15,TGTGCCACCAGCAGAGAGCCGGACATCCGAGACACTGAAGCTTTCTTT,CATSREPDIRDTEAFF
TRBJ1-3,.,.,TRBV5-8,TGTGCCAGCATCCTCGGGGGGGGGAGCTCTGGAAACACCATATATTTT,CASILGGGSSGNTIYF
TRBJ1-3,once,.,TRBV30,TGTGCCTGGAGTGTACTCAACTCTGGAAACACCATATATTTT,CAWSVLNSGNTIYF
TRBJ1-2,.,.,TRBV11-2,TGTGCCAGCAGCTTAACGACGGGTGCATATGGCTACACCTTC,CASSLTTGAYGYTF
TRBJ1-3,.,.,TRBV7-2,TGTGCCAGCAGCTTATTTTGGGCAGGCCCTGGAAACACCATATATTTT,CASSLFWAGPGNTIYF
TRBJ2-7,.,.,TRBV10-2,TGCGCCAGCAGTACTTACAGGGCTGGCGAGCAGTACTTC,CASSTYRAGEQYF
TRBJ2-5,.,.,TRBV5-1,TGCGCCAGCAGCTCTGACGGCGGCGGTAGTCACGAGACCCAGTACTTC,CASSSDGGGSHETQYF
TRBJ2-4,.,TRBD1,TRBV2,TGTGCCAGCTTTGGGACAGGGGGCGCCGGAAACATTCAGTACTTC,CASFGTGGAGNIQYF
TRBJ2-7,.,.,TRBV7-8,TGTGCCAGCAGCCGACAGTTTGGTTACGAGCAGTACTTC,CASSRQFGYEQYF
TRBJ1-2,few,.,TRBV5-5,TGTGCCAGCAGCTTGGTGGTTACAGGGAATGGCTACACCTTC,CASSLVVTGNGYTF
TRBJ2-5,.,.,TRBV6-5,TGTGCCAGCAGACCTAGGGGCGAGGAGACCCAGTACTTC,CASRPRGEETQYF
TRBJ1-1,.,.,TRBV28,TGTGCCAGCAACCGGCTGCCGGGGAACACTGAAGCTTTCTTT,CASNRLPGNTEAFF
TRBJ2-2,.,.,TRBV2,TGTGCCAGCGTTAGGCTAGGCAACACCGGGGAGCTGTTTTTT,CASVRLGNTGELFF
TRBJ2-5,.,TRBD2,TRBV5-1,TGCGCCAGCAGCCTCCGGACTAGCGGAGAGACCCAGTACTTC,CASSLRTSGETQYF
TRBJ2-1,.,TRBD2,TRBV29-1,TGCAGCGTTGAAGGGGGGGGTACCTACAATGAGCAGTTCTTC,CSVEGGGTYNEQFF
TRBJ1-1,.,TRBD1,TRBV7-2,TGTGCCAGCAGCTCAACCATCTTACAGGGGGGCACTGAAGCTTTCTTT,CASSSTILQGGTEAFF
TRBJ2-2,few,.,TRBV5-1,TGCGCCAGCAGCCCCTCGAACACCGGGGAGCTGTTTTTT,CASSPSNTGELFF
TRBJ2-1,.,TRBD1,TRBV11-2,TGTGCCAGCAGCTCGGGACAGACCTACAATGAGCAGTTCTTC,CASSSGQTYNEQFF
TRBJ2-7,few,TRBD1,TRBV5-1,TGCGCCAGCAGCTTGTTCGAGGGGGCAAGAGAGCAGTACTTC,CASSLFEGAREQYF
TRBJ2-2,.,.,TRBV4-2,TGTGCCAGCAGCCAACTTTCGAACACCGGGGAGCTGTTTTTT,CASSQLSNTGELFF
TRBJ1-5,.,.,TRBV6-6,TGTGCCAGCAGCCCACAGGGAAATCAGCCCCAGCATTTT,CASSPQGNQPQHF
TRBJ1-2,few,TRBD1,TRBV9,TGTGCCAGCAGCGTAGTCGGACAGGGTAATGGCTACACCTTC,CASSVVGQGNGYTF
TRBJ1-4,.,.,TRBV30,TGTGCCTGGAGTGTACAGTCTACTAATGAAAAACTGTTTTTT,CAWSVQSTNEKLFF